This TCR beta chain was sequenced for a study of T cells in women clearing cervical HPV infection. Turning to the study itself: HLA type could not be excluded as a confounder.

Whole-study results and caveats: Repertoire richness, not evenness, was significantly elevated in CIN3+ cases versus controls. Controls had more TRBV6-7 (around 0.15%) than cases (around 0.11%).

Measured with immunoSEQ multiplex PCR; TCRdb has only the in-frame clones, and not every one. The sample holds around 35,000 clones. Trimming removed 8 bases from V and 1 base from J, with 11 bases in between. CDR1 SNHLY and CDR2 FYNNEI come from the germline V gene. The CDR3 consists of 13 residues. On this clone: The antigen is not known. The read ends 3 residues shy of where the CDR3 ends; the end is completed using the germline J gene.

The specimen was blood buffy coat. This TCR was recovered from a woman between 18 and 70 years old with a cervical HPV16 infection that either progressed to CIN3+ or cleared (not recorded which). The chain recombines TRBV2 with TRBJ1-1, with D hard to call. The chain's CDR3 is CASRLTGNTEAFF. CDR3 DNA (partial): TGTGCCAGCCGCTTGACTGGGAACACTGAA.